The clone carrying this T cell receptor beta chain came up a few times. What it binds is not known. This entry is derived from a study of CD8 T cells in ankylosing spondylitis. Overall study results and limits: Peripheral blood samples showed relatively rare disease-linked clones, and these clones were CD8+.

Looked up from germline, CDR1 is MNHEY and CDR2 is SVGEGT. Trimming removed 5 bases from V and 1 base from J, with 8 bases in between. This CDR3 has 13 amino acids. TCRdb re-derived calls from the 5' RACE reads in MiXCR, one entry per CDR3 protein. This sample carries 150,000 or so distinct CDR3 sequences, about 16% of them seen once, and the ten largest clones take around 7.6%. The sample comprised blood, either unsorted or a sorted T cell fraction (not recorded which). V usage is TRBV6-2 or TRBV6-3 and J usage is TRBJ2-5; D gene ambiguous. The sequence came from a male donor with ankylosing spondylitis or in good health (not recorded which). CDR3 residues: CASSPVGQETQYF. In DNA form, the CDR3 reads TGTGCCAGCAGTCCCGTGGGCCAAGAGACCCAGTACTTC.